This T cell receptor beta chain was identified in a study of OX40 agonist ivuxolimab in advanced cancers. The CDR3 spans 14 residues. CDR1 and CDR2 from the germline V gene are MNHNS and SASEGT. The V end was cut by 6 bases, the J end by 5 bases, with 14 bases between. TCRdb's copy holds only in-frame clones and misses some; the assay was immunoSEQ multiplex PCR. The sample has fewer than 65,000 clones, 85% to 90% seen once. The receptor's source is an adult with an advanced solid tumor such as melanoma, head and neck, liver or kidney cancer. The gene calls are TRBV6-1 and TRBJ1-5, with D hard to call. This sample comprised CD4+ or CD8+ T cells sorted from blood, obtained in a trial of the OX40 agonist ivuxolimab. The CDR3 is CASSATATHQPQHF. In DNA, the CDR3 is TGTGCCAGCAGCGCAACAGCCACCCATCAGCCCCAGCATTTT.